This T cell receptor (beta chain) was profiled in a study of T cells in localized non-small cell lung cancer. General study findings and limits: Increased T cell density in blood showed an association with longer overall survival.

For this clone: The antigen remains undetermined.

Assay: immunoSEQ multiplex PCR; the TCRdb copy retains only in-frame clones and omits some. The repertoire holds 30,000 to 35,000 clones, with 85% to 95% as singletons. Per germline, CDR1 SGHAT and CDR2 FQNNGV. The CDR3 consists of 13 residues. Trimming stripped 1 base from V and 4 bases from J, with 7 bases between. The source of this sequence is a female donor aged 60 or older with stage I lung adenocarcinoma. The sample here was peripheral blood, taken before any cancer treatment. This chain uses TRBV11-2 with TRBJ1-1; a weak D match, TRBD1 (6 bases). The CDR3 protein is CASSLAGVTEAFF. CDR3 nucleotide sequence: TGTGCCAGCAGCTTAGCAGGGGTCACTGAAGCTTTCTTT.